This T cell receptor beta chain was identified during a study of T cell repertoires in cytomegalovirus infection. Trimming cost V 0 bases and J 5 bases, with 17 bases left between them. CDR1 and CDR2 from the germline V gene are DFQATT and SNEGSKA (reference sequence). This CDR3 has 16 residues. Study results and caveats: Dominant in the ex vivo response were TCR beta clonotypes restricted by HLA-C and specific for CMV.

TCRdb independently ran MiXCR on the reads; one entry per CDR3 protein. The repertoire has approximately 730,000 distinct CDR3 sequences, around 30% of them found once; the top ten carry approximately 18%. Of note for this clonotype: Its cognate antigen is unknown.

This chain joins TRBV20-1 and TRBJ2-1; possibly TRBD2 for D (6 bases). Sequencing was performed on cultured PBMCs, taken from culture after CMV antigen stimulation. This TCR derives from a human donor in good health (CMV status not recorded). Some clones in this sample may be carry-over from other donors' samples. The CDR3 nucleotides are TGCAGTGCTAGAGATCTGTACCGGGAGCGACACAATGAGCAGTTCTTC. Translating gives CSARDLYRERHNEQFF.